The 2 T cell receptor beta chains in this list originate from one sample, sequenced in a study of control samples from healthy donors and cancer patients. Assay: immunoSEQ multiplex PCR; the TCRdb copy retains only in-frame clones and omits some. The top ten hold 25% to 40% of the sample, which has about 20,000 clones, approximately 91% seen once. The specimen sequenced was PBMCs. Receptors were obtained from a man aged 60-69 years with head and neck cancer.

The table lists this clone with a count of one. The chain joins TRBV12-3 or TRBV12-4 to TRBJ2-7, with a tentative D call TRBD1 (6 bases). The CDR3 contains 13 residues. V was clipped by 3 bases and J by 7 bases, with 13 bases between them. The CDR3 sequence: CASSLSGVGEQYF. Written as DNA, the CDR3 is TGTGCCAGCAGTTTGTCAGGGGTGGGTGAGCAGTACTTC.

The chain has TRBV4-1 and TRBJ2-1, with a tentative D call TRBD2 (6 bases). Per the germline V gene, CDR1 is MGHRA and CDR2 is YSYEKL. Trimming shortened V by 7 bases and J by 8 bases, and 21 bases separated the two germline ends. The CDR3 totals 15 residues. The CDR3 DNA reads TGCGCCAGCACCTTGAGGTTCGGAGGGGTCGATGAGCAGTTCTTC. This gives the protein CASTLRFGGVDEQFF.